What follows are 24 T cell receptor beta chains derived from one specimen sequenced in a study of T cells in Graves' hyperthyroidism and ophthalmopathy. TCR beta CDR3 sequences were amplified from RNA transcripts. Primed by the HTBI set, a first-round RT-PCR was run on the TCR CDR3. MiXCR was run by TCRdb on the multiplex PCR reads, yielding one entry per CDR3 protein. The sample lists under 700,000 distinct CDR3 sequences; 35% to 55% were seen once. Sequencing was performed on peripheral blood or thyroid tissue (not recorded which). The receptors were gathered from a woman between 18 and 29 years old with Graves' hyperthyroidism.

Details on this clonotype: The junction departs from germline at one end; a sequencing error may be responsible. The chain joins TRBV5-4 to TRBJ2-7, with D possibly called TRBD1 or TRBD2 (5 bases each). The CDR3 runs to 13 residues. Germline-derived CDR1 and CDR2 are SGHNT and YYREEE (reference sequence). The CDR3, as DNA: TGCGCCAGCAGCCAGGGCGTCCGGGGCGAGCAGTACTTC. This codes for CASSQGVRGEQYF. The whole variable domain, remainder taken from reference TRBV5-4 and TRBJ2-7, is ETGVTQSPTHLIKTRGQQVTLRCSSQSGHNTVSWYQQALGQGPQFIFQYYREEENGRGNFPPRFSGLQFPNYSSELNVNALELDDSALYLCASSQGVRGEQYFGPGTRLTVT.

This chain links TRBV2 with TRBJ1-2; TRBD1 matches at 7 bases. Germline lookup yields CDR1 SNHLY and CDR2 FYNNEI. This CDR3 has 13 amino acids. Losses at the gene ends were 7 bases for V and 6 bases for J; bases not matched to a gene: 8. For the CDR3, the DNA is TGTGCCAGCATAGAGGGCAGGGGGGATGGCTACACCTTC. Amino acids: CASIEGRGDGYTF.

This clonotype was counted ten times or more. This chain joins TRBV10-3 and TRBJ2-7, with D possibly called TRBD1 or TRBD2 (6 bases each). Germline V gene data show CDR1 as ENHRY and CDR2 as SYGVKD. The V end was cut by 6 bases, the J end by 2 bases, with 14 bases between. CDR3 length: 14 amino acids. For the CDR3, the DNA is TGTGCCATCAGGGCACAGGGAGGCGCCTACGAGCAGTACTTC. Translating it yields CAIRAQGGAYEQYF.

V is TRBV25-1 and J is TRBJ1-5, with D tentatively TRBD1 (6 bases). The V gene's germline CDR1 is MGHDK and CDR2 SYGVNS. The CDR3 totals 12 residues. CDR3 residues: CARVDSNQPQHF. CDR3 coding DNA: TGTGCTAGGGTGGACAGTAATCAGCCCCAGCATTTT.

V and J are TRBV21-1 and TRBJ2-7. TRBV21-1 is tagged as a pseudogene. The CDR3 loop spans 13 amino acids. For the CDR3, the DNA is TGTGCCGTGCAAGCGCAAGGCTCCTACGAGCAGTACTTC. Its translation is CAVQAQGSYEQYF.

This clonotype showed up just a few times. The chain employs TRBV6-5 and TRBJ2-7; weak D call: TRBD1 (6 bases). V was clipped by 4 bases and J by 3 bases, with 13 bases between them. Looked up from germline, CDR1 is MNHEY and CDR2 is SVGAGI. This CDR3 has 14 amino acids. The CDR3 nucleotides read TGTGCCAGCAGTTCAGGGGCCGAGAACTACGAGCAGTACTTC. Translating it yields CASSSGAENYEQYF.

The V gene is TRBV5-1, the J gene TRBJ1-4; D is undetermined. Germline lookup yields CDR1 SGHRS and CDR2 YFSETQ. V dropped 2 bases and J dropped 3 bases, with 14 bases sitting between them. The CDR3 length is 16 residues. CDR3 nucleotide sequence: TGCGCCAGCAGCTTCAAGGAGCAGGACCCTAATGAAAAACTGTTTTTT. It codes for CASSFKEQDPNEKLFF.

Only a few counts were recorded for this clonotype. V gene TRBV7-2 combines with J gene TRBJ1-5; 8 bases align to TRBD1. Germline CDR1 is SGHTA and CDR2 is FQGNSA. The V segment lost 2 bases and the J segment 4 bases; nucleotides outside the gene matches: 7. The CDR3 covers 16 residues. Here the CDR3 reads CASSLIGGQGNQPQHF. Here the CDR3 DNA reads TGTGCCAGCAGCTTAATAGGAGGACAGGGAAATCAGCCCCAGCATTTT.

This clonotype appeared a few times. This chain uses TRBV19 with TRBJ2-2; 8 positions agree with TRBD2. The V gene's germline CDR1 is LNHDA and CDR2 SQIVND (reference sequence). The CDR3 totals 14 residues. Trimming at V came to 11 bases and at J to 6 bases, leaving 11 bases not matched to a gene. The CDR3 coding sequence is TGTGCCGCCCGACTAAGCGGGAGTGCCGGGGAGCTGTTTTTT. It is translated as CAARLSGSAGELFF.

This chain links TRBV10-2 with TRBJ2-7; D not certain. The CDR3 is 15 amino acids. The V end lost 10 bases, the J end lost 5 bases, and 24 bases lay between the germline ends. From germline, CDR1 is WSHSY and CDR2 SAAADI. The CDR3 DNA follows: TGCGCCACCGGATCGTCAGTGGCTGGGTCCGACGAGCAGTACTTC. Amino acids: CATGSSVAGSDEQYF.

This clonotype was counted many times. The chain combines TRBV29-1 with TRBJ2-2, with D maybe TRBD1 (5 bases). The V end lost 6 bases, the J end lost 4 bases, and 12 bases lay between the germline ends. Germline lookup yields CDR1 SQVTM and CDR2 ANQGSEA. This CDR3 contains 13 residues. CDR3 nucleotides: TGCAGCGTCCCAGGGATGGGCACCGGGGAGCTGTTTTTT. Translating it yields CSVPGMGTGELFF.

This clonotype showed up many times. CDR3 sequence: CSVEADVTEAFF. The CDR3, as DNA: TGCAGCGTTGAAGCCGACGTGACTGAAGCTTTCTTT. This chain joins TRBV29-1 and TRBJ1-1; D gene uncertain. Trimming pared 1 base from V and 5 bases from J, leaving 8 bases between. The CDR3 is 12 amino acids. Germline V lookup: CDR1 SQVTM, CDR2 ANQGSEA.

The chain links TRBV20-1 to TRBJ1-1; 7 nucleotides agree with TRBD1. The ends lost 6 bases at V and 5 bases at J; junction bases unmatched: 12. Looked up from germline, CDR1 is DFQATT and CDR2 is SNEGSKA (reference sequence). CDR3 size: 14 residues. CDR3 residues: CSASSATGRTEAFF. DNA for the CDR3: TGCAGTGCCAGTAGTGCGACAGGGAGGACTGAAGCTTTCTTT.

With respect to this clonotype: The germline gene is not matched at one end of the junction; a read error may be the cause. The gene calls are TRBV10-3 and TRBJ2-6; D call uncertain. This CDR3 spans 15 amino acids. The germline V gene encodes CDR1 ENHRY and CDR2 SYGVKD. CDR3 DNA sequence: TGTGCCAGCAGTTTAGGAAAGGCTGGGGCCAACGTCCTGACTTTC. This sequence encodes CASSLGKAGANVLTF.

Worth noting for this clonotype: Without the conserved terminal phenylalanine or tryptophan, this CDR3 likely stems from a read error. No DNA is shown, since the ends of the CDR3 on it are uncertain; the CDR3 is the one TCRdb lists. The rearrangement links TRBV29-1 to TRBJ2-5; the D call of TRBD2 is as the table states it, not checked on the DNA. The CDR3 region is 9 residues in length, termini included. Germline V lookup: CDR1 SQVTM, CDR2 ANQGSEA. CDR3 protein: CSVEDAGTS.

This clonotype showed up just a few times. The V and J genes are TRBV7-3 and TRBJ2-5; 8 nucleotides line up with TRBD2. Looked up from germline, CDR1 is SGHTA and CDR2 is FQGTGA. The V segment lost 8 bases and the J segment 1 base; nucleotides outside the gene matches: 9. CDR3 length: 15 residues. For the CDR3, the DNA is TGTGCCAGCGGGCAGGGAGCGGGGGCCCAAGAGACCCAGTACTTC. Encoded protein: CASGQGAGAQETQYF.

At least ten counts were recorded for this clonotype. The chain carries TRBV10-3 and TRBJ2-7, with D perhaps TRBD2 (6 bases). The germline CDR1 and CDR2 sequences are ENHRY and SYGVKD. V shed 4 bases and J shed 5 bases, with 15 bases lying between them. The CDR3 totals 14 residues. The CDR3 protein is CAISVAEGNHEQYF. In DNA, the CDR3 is TGTGCCATCAGTGTAGCGGAGGGTAACCACGAGCAGTACTTC.

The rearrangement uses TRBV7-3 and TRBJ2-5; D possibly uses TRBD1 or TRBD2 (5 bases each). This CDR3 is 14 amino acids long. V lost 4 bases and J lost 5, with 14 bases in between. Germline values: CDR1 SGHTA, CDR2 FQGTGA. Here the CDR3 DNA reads TGTGCCAGCAGCTCCCTTGGGGGTCCGGAGACCCAGTACTTC. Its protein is CASSSLGGPETQYF.

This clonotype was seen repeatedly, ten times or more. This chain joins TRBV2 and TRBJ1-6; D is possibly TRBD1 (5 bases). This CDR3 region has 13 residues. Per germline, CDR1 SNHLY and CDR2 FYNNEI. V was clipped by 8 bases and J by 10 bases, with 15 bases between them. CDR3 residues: CASHGQTGSPLHF. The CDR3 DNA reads TGTGCCAGCCACGGACAAACGGGATCACCCCTCCACTTT.

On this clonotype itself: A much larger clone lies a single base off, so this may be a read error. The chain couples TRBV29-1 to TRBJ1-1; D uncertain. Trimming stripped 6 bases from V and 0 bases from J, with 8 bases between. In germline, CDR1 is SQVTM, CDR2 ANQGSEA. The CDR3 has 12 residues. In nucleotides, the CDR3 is TGCAGCGTCCAGGTGATGAACACTGAAGCTTTCTTT. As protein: CSVQVMNTEAFF.

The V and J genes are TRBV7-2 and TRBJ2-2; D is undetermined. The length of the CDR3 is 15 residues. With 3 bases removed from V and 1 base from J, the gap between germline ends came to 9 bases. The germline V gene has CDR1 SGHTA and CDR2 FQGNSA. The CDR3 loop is CASSFPGRNTGELFF. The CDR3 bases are TGTGCCAGCAGCTTCCCTGGACGGAACACCGGGGAGCTGTTTTTT.

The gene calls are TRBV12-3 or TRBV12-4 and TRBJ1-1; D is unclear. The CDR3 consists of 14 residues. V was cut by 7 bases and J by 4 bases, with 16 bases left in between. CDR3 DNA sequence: TGTGCCAGCAAACCGACATGGGGTGGCACTGAAGCTTTCTTT. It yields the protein CASKPTWGGTEAFF.

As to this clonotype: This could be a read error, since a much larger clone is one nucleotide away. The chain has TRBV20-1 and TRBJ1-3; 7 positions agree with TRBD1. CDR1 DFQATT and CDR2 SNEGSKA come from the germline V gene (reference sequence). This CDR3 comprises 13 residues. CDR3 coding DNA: TGCATTGCTAGAGGGACAGCTGGAAACACCATATATTTT. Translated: CIARGTAGNTIYF.

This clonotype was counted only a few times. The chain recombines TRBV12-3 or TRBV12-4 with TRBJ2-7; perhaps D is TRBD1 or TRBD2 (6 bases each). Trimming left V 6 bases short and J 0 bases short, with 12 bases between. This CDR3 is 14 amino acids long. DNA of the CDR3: TGTGCCAGCAGGCGGGACACGAGCTCCTACGAGCAGTACTTC. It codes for CASRRDTSSYEQYF.